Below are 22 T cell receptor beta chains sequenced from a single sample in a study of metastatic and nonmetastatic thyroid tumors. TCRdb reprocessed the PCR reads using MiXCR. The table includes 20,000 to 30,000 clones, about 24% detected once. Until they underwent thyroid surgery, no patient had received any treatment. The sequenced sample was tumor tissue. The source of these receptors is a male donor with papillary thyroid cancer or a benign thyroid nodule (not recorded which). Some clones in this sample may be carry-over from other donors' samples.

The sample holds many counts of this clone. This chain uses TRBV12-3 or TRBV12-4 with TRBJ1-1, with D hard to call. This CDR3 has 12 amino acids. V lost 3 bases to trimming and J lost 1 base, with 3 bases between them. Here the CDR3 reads CASSLTNTEAFF. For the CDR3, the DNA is TGTGCCAGCAGTTTGACGAACACTGAAGCTTTCTTT.

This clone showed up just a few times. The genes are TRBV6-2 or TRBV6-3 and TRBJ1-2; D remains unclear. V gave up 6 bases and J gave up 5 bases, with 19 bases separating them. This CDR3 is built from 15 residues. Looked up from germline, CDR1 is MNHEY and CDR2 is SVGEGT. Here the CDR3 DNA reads TGTGCCAGCAGCGGCCCCGGCACATGGAGGTATGGCTACACCTTC. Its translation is CASSGPGTWRYGYTF.

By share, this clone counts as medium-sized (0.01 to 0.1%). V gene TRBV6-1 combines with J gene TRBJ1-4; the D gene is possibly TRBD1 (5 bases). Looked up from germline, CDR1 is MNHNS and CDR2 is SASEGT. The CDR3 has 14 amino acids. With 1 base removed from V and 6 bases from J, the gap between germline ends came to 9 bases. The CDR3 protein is CASSEGRGDEKLFF. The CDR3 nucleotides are TGTGCCAGCAGTGAAGGAAGGGGAGATGAAAAACTGTTTTTT.

The CDR3 loop reads CASSLGYEQYF. DNA of the CDR3: TGTGCCAGCAGTTTAGGATACGAGCAGTACTTC. The chain combines TRBV27 with TRBJ2-7; no firm D call. This CDR3 comprises 11 residues. Germline V gene lookup returns CDR1 MNHEY and CDR2 SMNVEV (reference sequence). Trimming left V 2 bases short and J 4 bases short, with 3 bases between.

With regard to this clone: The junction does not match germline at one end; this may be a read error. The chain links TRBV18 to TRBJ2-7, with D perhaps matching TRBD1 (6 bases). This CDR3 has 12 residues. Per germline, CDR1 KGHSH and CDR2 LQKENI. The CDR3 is CASSPEQQGLFF. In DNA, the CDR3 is TGTGCCAGCTCACCGGAACAGCAGGGGCTCTTCTTC.

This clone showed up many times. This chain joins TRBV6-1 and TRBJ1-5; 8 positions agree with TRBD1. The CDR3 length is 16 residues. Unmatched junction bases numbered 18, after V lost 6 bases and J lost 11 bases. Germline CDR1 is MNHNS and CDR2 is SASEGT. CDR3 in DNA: TGTGCCAGCAGCCTAACCGGGACAGGCGGCCGTAGGGCCCAGCATTTT. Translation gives CASSLTGTGGRRAQHF.

The CDR3, as DNA: TGTGCCAGCAGCGGACAGAGCTCCTACGAGCAGTACTTC. It specifies CASSGQSSYEQYF. The rearrangement uses TRBV7-2 and TRBJ2-7; D possibly corresponds to TRBD1 (6 bases). V dropped 5 bases and J dropped 0 bases, with 8 bases sitting between them. The CDR3 length is 13 residues. Germline CDR1 and CDR2: SGHTA and FQGNSA.

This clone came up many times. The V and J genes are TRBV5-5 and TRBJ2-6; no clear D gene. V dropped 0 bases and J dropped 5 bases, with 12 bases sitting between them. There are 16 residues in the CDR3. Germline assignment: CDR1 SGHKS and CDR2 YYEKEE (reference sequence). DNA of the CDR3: TGTGCCAGCAGCTTGGCCATTGAAGTGCGGGCCAACGTCCTGACTTTC. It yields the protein CASSLAIEVRANVLTF.

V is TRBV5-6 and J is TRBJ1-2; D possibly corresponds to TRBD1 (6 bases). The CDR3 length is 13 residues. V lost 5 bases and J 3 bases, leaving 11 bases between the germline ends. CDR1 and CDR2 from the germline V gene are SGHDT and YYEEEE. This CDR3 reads CASRNTGYYGYTF. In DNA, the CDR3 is TGTGCCAGCAGAAATACAGGGTACTATGGCTACACCTTC.

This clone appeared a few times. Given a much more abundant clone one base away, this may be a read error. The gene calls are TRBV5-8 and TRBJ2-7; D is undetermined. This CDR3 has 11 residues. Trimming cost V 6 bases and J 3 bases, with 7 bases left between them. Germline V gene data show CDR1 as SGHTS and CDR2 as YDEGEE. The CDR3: CASISYYEQYF. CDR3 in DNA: TGTGCCAGCATCTCCTACTACGAGCAGTACTTC.

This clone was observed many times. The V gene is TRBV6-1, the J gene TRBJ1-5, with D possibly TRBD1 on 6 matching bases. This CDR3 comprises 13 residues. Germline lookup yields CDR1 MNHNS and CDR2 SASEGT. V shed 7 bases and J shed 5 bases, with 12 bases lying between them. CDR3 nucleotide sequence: TGTGCCAGCACCGGACAGAGCCATCAGCCCCAGCATTTT. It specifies CASTGQSHQPQHF.

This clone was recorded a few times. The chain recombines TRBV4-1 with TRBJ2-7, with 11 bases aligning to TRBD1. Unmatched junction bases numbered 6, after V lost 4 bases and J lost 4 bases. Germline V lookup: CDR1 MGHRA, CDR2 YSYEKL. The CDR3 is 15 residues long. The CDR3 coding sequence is TGCGCCAGCAGCCCGGGACAGGGGGTAGGTTACGAGCAGTACTTC. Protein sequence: CASSPGQGVGYEQYF.

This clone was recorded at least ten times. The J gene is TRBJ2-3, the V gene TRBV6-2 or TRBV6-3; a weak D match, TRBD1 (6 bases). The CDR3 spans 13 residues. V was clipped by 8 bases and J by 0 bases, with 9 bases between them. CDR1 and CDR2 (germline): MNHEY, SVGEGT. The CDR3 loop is CASEGVSTDTQYF. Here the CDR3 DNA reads TGTGCCAGCGAGGGGGTGAGCACAGATACGCAGTATTTT.

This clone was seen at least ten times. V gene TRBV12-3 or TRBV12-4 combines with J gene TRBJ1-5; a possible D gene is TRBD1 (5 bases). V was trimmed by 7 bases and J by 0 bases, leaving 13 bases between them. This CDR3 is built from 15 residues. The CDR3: CASKKTDTSNQPQHF. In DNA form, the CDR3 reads TGTGCCAGCAAAAAGACGGACACTAGCAATCAGCCCCAGCATTTT.

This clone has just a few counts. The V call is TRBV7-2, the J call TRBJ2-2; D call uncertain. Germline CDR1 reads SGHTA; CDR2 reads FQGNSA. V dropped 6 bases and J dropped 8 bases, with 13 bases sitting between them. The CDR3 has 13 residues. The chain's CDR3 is CASRSAKAGELFF. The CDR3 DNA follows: TGTGCCAGCAGATCTGCTAAGGCAGGGGAGCTGTTTTTT. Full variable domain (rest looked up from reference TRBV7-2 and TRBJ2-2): GAGVSQSPSNKVTEKGKDVELRCDPISGHTALYWYRQSLGQGLEFLIYFQGNSAPDKSGLPSDRFSAERTGGSVSTLTIQRTQQEDSAVYLCASRSAKAGELFFGEGSRLTVL.

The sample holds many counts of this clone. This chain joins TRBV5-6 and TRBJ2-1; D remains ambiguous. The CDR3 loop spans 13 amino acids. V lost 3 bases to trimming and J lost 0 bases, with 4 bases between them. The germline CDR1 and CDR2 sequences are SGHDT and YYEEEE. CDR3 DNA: TGTGCCAGCAGCTGGAGCTCCTACAATGAGCAGTTCTTC. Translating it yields CASSWSSYNEQFF.

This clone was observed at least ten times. CDR3 nucleotides: TGTGCCAGCAGTTTCAAGGGACACCCTATAGCGGGACAAGAGACCCAGTACTTC. Translated: CASSFKGHPIAGQETQYF. This chain connects TRBV28 to TRBJ2-5; 8 nucleotides agree with TRBD2. The germline V gene encodes CDR1 MDHEN and CDR2 SYDVKM. The trim removed 3 bases at V and 2 bases at J, leaving 14 bases unmatched. The CDR3 has 18 residues. Using reference TRBV28 and TRBJ2-5 for the parts outside the CDR3, the full variable domain is DVKVTQSSRYLVKRTGEKVFLECVQDMDHENMFWYRQDPGLGLRLIYFSYDVKMKEKGDIPEGYSVSREKKERFSLILESASTNQTSMYLCASSFKGHPIAGQETQYFGPGTRLLVL.

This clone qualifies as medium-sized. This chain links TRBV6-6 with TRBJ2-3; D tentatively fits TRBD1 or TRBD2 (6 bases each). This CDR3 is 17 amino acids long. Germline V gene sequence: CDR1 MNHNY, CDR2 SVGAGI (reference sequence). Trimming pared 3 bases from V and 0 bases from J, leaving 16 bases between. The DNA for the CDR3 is TGTGCCAGCAGTTATCTAGAAGGGGGGCCTAGCACAGATACGCAGTATTTT. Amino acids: CASSYLEGGPSTDTQYF.

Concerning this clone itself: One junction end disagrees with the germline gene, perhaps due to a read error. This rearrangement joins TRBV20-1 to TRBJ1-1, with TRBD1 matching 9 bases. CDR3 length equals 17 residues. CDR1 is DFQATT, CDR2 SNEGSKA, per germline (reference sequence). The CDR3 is CSARTGVRPSRNTEDFF. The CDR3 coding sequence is TGCAGTGCTCGGACAGGGGTTCGGCCCTCTCGAAACACTGAAGATTTCTTT.

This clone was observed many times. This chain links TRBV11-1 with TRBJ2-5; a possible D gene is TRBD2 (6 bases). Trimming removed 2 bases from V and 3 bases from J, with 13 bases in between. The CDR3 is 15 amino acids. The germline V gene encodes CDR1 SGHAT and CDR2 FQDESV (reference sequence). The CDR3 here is CASSLNPTREETQYF. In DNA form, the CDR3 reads TGTGCCAGCAGCTTAAACCCGACTAGAGAAGAGACCCAGTACTTC.

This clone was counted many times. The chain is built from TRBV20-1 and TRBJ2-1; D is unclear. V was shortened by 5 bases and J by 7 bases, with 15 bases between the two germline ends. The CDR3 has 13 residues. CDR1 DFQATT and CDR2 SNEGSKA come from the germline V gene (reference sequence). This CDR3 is CSAPGPTRNEQFF. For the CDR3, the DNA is TGCAGTGCTCCGGGCCCTACGAGGAATGAGCAGTTCTTC.

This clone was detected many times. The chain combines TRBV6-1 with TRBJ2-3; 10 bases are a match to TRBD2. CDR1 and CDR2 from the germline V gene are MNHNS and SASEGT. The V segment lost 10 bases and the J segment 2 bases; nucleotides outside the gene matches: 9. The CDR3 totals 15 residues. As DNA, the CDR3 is TGTGCCAACAGAACTAGCGGGGCTTACACAGATACGCAGTATTTT. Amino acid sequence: CANRTSGAYTDTQYF.